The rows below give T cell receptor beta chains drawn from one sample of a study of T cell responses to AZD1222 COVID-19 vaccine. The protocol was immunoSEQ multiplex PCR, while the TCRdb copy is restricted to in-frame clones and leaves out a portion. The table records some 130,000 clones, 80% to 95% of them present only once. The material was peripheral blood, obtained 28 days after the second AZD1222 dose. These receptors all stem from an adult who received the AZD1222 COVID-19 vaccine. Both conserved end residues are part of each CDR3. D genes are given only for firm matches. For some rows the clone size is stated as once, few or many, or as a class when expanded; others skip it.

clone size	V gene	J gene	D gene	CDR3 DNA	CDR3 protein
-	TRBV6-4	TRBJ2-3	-	TGTGCCAGCAGTGAGGCAGGAGATACGCAGTATTTT	CASSEAGDTQYF
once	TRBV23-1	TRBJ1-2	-	TGCGCCAGCGCCAACCTCTTCCATCTTTCAGTACCAAGCTATGGCTACACCTTC	CASANLFHLSVPSYGYTF
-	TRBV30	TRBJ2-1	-	TGTGCCTGGATGGGGGTTGAGCAGTTCTTC	CAWMGVEQFF
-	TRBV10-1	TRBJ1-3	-	TGCGCCAGCGGTTCCTCTGGAAACACCATATATTTT	CASGSSGNTIYF
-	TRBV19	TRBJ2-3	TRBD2	TGTGCCAGTAGTCATCGCCTAGCGGGTTACACAGATACGCAGTATTTT	CASSHRLAGYTDTQYF
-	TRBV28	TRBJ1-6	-	TGTGCCAGCAGATCTCAGGGTGGGAATTCACCCCTCCACTTT	CASRSQGGNSPLHF
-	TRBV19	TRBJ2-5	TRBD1	TGTGCCAGCCGGGACAGGTGGGGGACCCAGTACTTC	CASRDRWGTQYF
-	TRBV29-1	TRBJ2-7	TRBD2	TGCAGCGTTGAAGTAGGGGCGGGAGGGCGTGAGCAGTACTTC	CSVEVGAGGREQYF
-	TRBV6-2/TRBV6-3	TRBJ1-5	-	TGTGCCAGCAGTTACAGGTCCGGGGGTCAGCCCCAGCATTTT	CASSYRSGGQPQHF
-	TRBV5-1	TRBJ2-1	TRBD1	TGCGCCAGCAGCTTGATACCCCGGGACAGGGGTAGTAATGAGCAGTTCTTC	CASSLIPRDRGSNEQFF
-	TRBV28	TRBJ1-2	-	TGTGCCAGCAGTTCAGCCGTGGATGGCTACACCTTC	CASSSAVDGYTF
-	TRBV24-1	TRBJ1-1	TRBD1	TGTGCCACCAAGGACAGGGATAGGTCTGAAGCTTTCTTT	CATKDRDRSEAFF
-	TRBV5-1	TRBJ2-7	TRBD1	TGCGCCAGCAGCCGTCCCGGGACAGGGGTCCTAGGCAACGAGCAGTACTTC	CASSRPGTGVLGNEQYF
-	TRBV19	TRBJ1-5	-	TGTGCCAGTAGAGGATCTAGCAATCAGCCCCAGCATTTT	CASRGSSNQPQHF
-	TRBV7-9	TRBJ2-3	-	TGTGCCAGCAGCCCAATCTTAGCCCCAGATACGCAGTATTTT	CASSPILAPDTQYF
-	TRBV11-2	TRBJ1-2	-	TGTGCCAGCAGCTTGGTGACCTCCTATGGCTACACCTTC	CASSLVTSYGYTF
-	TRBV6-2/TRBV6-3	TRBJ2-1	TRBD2	TGTGCCAGCAGTTACTCAGGACTAGCGGGACACAATGAGCAGTTCTTC	CASSYSGLAGHNEQFF
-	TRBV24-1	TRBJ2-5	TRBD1	TGTGCCACCAGTGATTCCGACAGGGGTTACGATTTAGGAGAGACCCAGTACTTC	CATSDSDRGYDLGETQYF